Listed here are 17 T cell receptor beta chains from one sample, sequenced in a study of beta chain features in type 1 diabetes. Expressed TCRB transcripts were sequenced, since all the RNA that had been isolated was reverse transcribed. Here immunoSEQ multiplex PCR was the method, and the copy in TCRdb shows in-frame clones only, minus some. The sample shows about 110,000 clones, 40% of them seen only once. Sequenced sample: stem cell memory CD4+ T cells from blood. Receptors originate from a woman under 30 in good health.

This chain connects TRBV5-6 to TRBJ2-1, with 8 bases lining up with TRBD1. This CDR3 has 14 residues. Germline V gene lookup returns CDR1 SGHDT and CDR2 YYEEEE. V lost 0 bases to trimming and J lost 6 bases; unmatched junction nucleotides: 2. CDR3 sequence reads: CASSLGQGFNEQFF. CDR3 DNA sequence: TGTGCCAGCAGCTTGGGACAGGGGTTCAATGAGCAGTTCTTC.

This clone was observed a few times. The chain carries TRBV14 and TRBJ2-5, with D perhaps matching TRBD2 (5 bases). The end of the DNA aligns better with TRBJ2-7, so the J call may be wrong. The V gene's germline CDR1 is SGHDN and CDR2 FVKESK. CDR3 length equals 15 residues. The CDR3 region is CASSQRRLALYEQYF. The CDR3 nucleotides are TGTGCCAGCAGCCAACGGCGTCTAGCCCTTTACGAGCAGTACTTC.

This chain links TRBV7-9 with TRBJ2-1, with D possibly matching TRBD2 (6 bases). CDR3 length: 15 residues. V was pared by 3 bases and J by 3 bases, with 12 bases between. Germline lookup yields CDR1 SEHNR and CDR2 FQNEAQ (reference sequence). The CDR3 loop is CASSLGAGIYNEQFF. CDR3 bases: TGTGCCAGCAGCTTGGGAGCGGGTATCTACAATGAGCAGTTCTTC.

The V and J genes are TRBV28 and TRBJ1-1; D remains ambiguous. The V gene lost 2 bases and the J gene lost 8 bases, with 6 bases spanning the gap. Germline loops: CDR1 MDHEN, CDR2 SYDVKM. The CDR3 is made up of 11 amino acids. The DNA for the CDR3 is TGTGCCAGCAGTTTAGGGAGGGAAGCTTTCTTT. Its translation is CASSLGREAFF.

This clone showed up just a few times. The CDR3 spells CASSSSRLYGYTF. The DNA for the CDR3 is TGTGCCAGCAGCTCGTCCCGGTTGTATGGCTACACCTTC. The rearrangement links TRBV7-9 to TRBJ1-2; no clear D gene. With 4 bases removed from V and 5 bases from J, the gap between germline ends came to 11 bases. The CDR3 contains 13 residues. CDR1 is SEHNR, CDR2 FQNEAQ, per germline (reference sequence).

The rearrangement links TRBV7-2 to TRBJ1-2; TRBD1 matches 9 bases. This CDR3 has 17 residues. Germline V gene data show CDR1 as SGHTA and CDR2 as FQGNSA. J gave up 2 bases and V 6 bases, and 13 bases lay outside the gene matches. This CDR3 is CASRDNADRGRNYGYTF. DNA for the CDR3: TGTGCCAGCAGGGATAATGCGGACAGGGGCAGGAACTATGGCTACACCTTC.

V gene TRBV6-4 combines with J gene TRBJ2-7, with 7 nucleotides matching TRBD1. Germline V lookup: CDR1 MRHNA, CDR2 SNTAGT. Trimming took 2 bases from V and 2 from J; bases not matched to a gene: 15. The CDR3 is 18 amino acids. Here the CDR3 DNA reads TGTGCCAGCAGTGACCCTCCCGGGACAGCAGTATCAACCTACGAGCAGTACTTC. Its protein is CASSDPPGTAVSTYEQYF.

The V and J genes are TRBV15 and TRBJ2-1; D not resolved. This CDR3 region has 17 residues. V was pared by 6 bases and J by 0 bases, with 18 bases between. The germline CDR1 and CDR2 sequences are LNHNV and YYDKDF (reference sequence). The CDR3 DNA is TGTGCCACCAGAACCCATCACCTCGGGTTCTCCTACAATGAGCAGTTCTTC. Residues: CATRTHHLGFSYNEQFF.

This chain connects TRBV18 to TRBJ1-3; D is ambiguous. This CDR3 region has 15 residues. V shed 2 bases and J shed 0 bases, with 8 bases lying between them. The V gene's germline CDR1 is KGHSH and CDR2 LQKENI. CDR3 in DNA: TGTGCCAGCTCACCAGAGCTGAGCTCTGGAAACACCATATATTTT. This sequence encodes CASSPELSSGNTIYF. Full variable domain (outside the CDR3, taken from reference TRBV18 and TRBJ1-3): NAGVMQNPRHLVRRRGQEARLRCSPMKGHSHVYWYRQLPEEGLKFMVYLQKENIIDESGMPKERFSAEFPKEGPSILRIQQVVRGDSAAYFCASSPELSSGNTIYFGEGSWLTVV.

This chain connects TRBV4-2 to TRBJ2-3, with D possibly TRBD2 on 6 matching bases. Trimming removed 0 bases at V and 11 bases at J, with 24 bases between. The CDR3 length is 17 residues. CDR1 and CDR2 from the germline V gene are LGHNA and YNFKEQ. This chain's CDR3 is CASSQDPRTNSLGKQYF. Written as DNA, the CDR3 is TGTGCCAGCAGCCAAGATCCGAGGACTAACAGCCTTGGCAAGCAGTATTTT.

This CDR3 is CASSLIGGSGSRAYEQYF. The DNA of the CDR3 is TGTGCCAGCAGCTTAATTGGGGGGAGCGGGAGTCGGGCCTACGAGCAGTACTTC. J is TRBJ2-7 and V is TRBV7-2; 8 nucleotides align to TRBD2. The CDR3 runs to 18 residues. Looked up from germline, CDR1 is SGHTA and CDR2 is FQGNSA. The junction had 14 bases not matched to a gene; V was cut back by 2 bases and J by 2 bases.

V usage is TRBV9 and J usage is TRBJ2-7, with D perhaps TRBD2 (6 bases). Trimming took 2 bases from V and 2 from J, leaving 11 bases between them. The length of the CDR3 is 14 residues. Germline V gives CDR1 SGDLS, CDR2 YYNGEE. CDR3: CASSVAGTAYEQYF. The CDR3 DNA reads TGTGCCAGCAGCGTGGCGGGAACGGCCTACGAGCAGTACTTC.

The V and J genes are TRBV9 and TRBJ1-2; 8 nucleotides agree with TRBD1. CDR3 length: 14 residues. The J segment lost 1 base and the V segment lost 5 bases, leaving 4 bases of the junction unmatched. Germline V gene sequence: CDR1 SGDLS, CDR2 YYNGEE. The CDR3, as DNA: TGTGCCAGCAGTCAGGGGGCGCTTAACTATGGCTACACCTTC. It is translated as CASSQGALNYGYTF. Supplemented by reference TRBV9 and TRBJ1-2, the full variable domain reads DSGVTQTPKHLITATGQRVTLRCSPRSGDLSVYWYQQSLDQGLQFLIQYYNGEERAKGNILERFSAQQFPDLHSELNLSSLELGDSALYFCASSQGALNYGYTFGSGTRLTVV.

There are a few counts of this clone. This chain uses TRBV18 with TRBJ2-7, with a tentative D call TRBD1 (5 bases). CDR1 and CDR2 from the germline V gene are KGHSH and LQKENI. This CDR3 has 12 residues. Trimming stripped 2 bases from V and 6 bases from J, with 8 bases between. CDR3 coding DNA: TGTGCCAGCTCACCAGAAGGGGTCGAGCAGTACTTC. As protein: CASSPEGVEQYF.

The V and J genes are TRBV7-2 and TRBJ2-3; possible D gene TRBD2, 5 bases. The CDR3 spans 16 residues. V gave up 5 bases and J gave up 5 bases, with 20 bases separating them. Germline V CDR1 and CDR2: SGHTA, FQGNSA. The CDR3 coding sequence is TGTGCCAGCAGCGCCCTATCGGGGTGGGTTAAAGATACGCAGTATTTT. Translation: CASSALSGWVKDTQYF.

V and J are TRBV29-1 and TRBJ2-1, with 7 bases aligning to TRBD2. V lost 6 bases to trimming and J lost 4 bases; unmatched junction nucleotides: 6. The CDR3 totals 13 residues. Germline CDR1 and CDR2: SQVTM and ANQGSEA. The DNA for the CDR3 is TGCAGCGTGGGGCTAGCGGCTTACAATGAGCAGTTCTTC. It yields the protein CSVGLAAYNEQFF.

This clone came up a few times. This chain links TRBV28 with TRBJ2-1; D remains ambiguous. The V gene's germline CDR1 is MDHEN and CDR2 SYDVKM. The CDR3 extends over 12 amino acids. V lost 2 bases, J lost 6 bases, and 5 bases lay in between. The CDR3 loop is CASSLAINEQFF. In nucleotides, the CDR3 is TGTGCCAGCAGTTTAGCGATCAATGAGCAGTTCTTC.